One and the same sample provided the 13 T cell receptor beta chains below, sequenced in a study of naive and memory T cell subsets. An equimolar mix of two oligonucleotides served as the beta constant-region primer for TRBC1 and TRBC2. TCRdb called the UMI-ligation and nested PCR reads again in MiXCR, with one record for every CDR3 protein. The sample includes fewer than 30,000 distinct CDR3 sequences, about 10% of them seen just once. The sample comprised effector memory CD4+ T cells from blood. Subset noted: effector memory, CD45RA- CD27-. All receptors come from a human donor in good health.

Only a few counts were recorded for this clonotype. The V and J genes are TRBV11-2 and TRBJ2-7, with 9 bases matching TRBD2. From germline, CDR1 is SGHAT and CDR2 FQNNGV. The CDR3 has 11 amino acids. The junction had 2 bases not matched to a gene; V was cut back by 1 base and J by 13 bases. The DNA of the CDR3 is TGTGCCAGCAGCTTAGGGGGACTAGCATACTTC. Translating it yields CASSLGGLAYF. Variable domain in full (rest from reference TRBV11-2 and TRBJ2-7): EAGVAQSPRYKIIEKRQSVAFWCNPISGHATLYWYQQILGQGPKLLIQFQNNGVVDDSQLPKDRFSAERLKGVDSTLKIQPAKLEDSAVYLCASSLGGLAYFGPGTRLTVT.

The chain is built from TRBV4-1 and TRBJ1-1; no definite D call. This CDR3 has 13 amino acids. V lost 4 bases and J lost 5, with 11 bases in between. Per the germline V gene, CDR1 is MGHRA and CDR2 is YSYEKL. This CDR3 is CASSRALLTEAFF. CDR3 nucleotides: TGCGCCAGCAGCCGGGCGTTGTTGACTGAAGCTTTCTTT.

The gene calls are TRBV4-3 and TRBJ2-5; D is perhaps TRBD2 (6 bases). This CDR3 comprises 19 residues. The V gene lost 0 bases and the J gene lost 2 bases, with 22 bases spanning the gap. Germline assignment: CDR1 LGHNA and CDR2 YSLEER. The CDR3 sequence is CASSQDRTLLGGRQETQYF. Here the CDR3 DNA reads TGCGCCAGCAGCCAAGATAGGACCCTCTTGGGAGGAAGGCAAGAGACCCAGTACTTC.

The chain carries TRBV16 and TRBJ1-6; maybe TRBD1 (6 bases). Germline V CDR1 and CDR2: KGHSY, FQNENV. V lost 0 bases and J 6 bases, leaving 9 bases between the germline ends. The CDR3 loop spans 15 amino acids. The CDR3 DNA reads as TGTGCCAGCAGCCAATCGGGACACTTTAATTCACCCCTCCACTTT. This sequence encodes CASSQSGHFNSPLHF.

This chain links TRBV10-3 with TRBJ2-3, with 7 bases that match TRBD1. The CDR3 is 13 amino acids. The junction had 6 bases not matched to a gene; V was cut back by 6 bases and J by 6 bases. Germline V gene sequence: CDR1 ENHRY, CDR2 SYGVKD. The CDR3 region has the DNA TGTGCCATCAGACTGACAGGGACGGATACGCAGTATTTT. Translating it yields CAIRLTGTDTQYF.

The chain links TRBV7-2 to TRBJ2-3; D is unclear. CDR3 length: 14 amino acids. Germline V gives CDR1 SGHTA, CDR2 FQGNSA. V was shortened by 1 base and J by 1 base, with 6 bases between the two germline ends. CDR3 region: CASSLDVGTDTQYF. In nucleotides, the CDR3 is TGTGCCAGCAGCTTAGACGTTGGCACAGATACGCAGTATTTT.

There are many counts of this clonotype. The limits of the CDR3 on the DNA are not certain, so only TCRdb's listed CDR3 is given. The chain couples TRBV7-3 to TRBJ2-2; the table's D call, TRBD2, has no DNA check behind it. CDR1 SGHTA and CDR2 FQGTGA come from the germline V gene. The CDR3 has 14 residues if both end residues are counted. Here the CDR3 reads CASSSSASGRELFF.

In its sample, this clonotype ranks as medium-sized (0.01 to 0.1%). The chain recombines TRBV27 with TRBJ1-1; 7 nucleotides agree with TRBD1. The CDR3 extends over 15 amino acids. Germline CDR1 MNHEY, CDR2 SMNVEV (reference sequence). J gave up 5 bases and V 2 bases, and 8 bases lay outside the gene matches. The DNA of the CDR3 is TGTGCCAGCAGTTTAAAAAGAGGGGGCTTTACTGAAGCTTTCTTT. Its translation: CASSLKRGGFTEAFF.

This clonotype occurred a few times. The chain joins TRBV28 to TRBJ2-7, with 7 nucleotides matching TRBD1. Per the germline V gene, CDR1 is MDHEN and CDR2 is SYDVKM. V shed 1 base and J 12 bases; nucleotides not matched to a gene: 6. The CDR3 has 12 amino acids. CDR3 in amino acids: CASSLSQGKTYF. Written as DNA, the CDR3 is TGTGCCAGCAGTTTATCACAGGGGAAGACGTACTTC.

The chain combines TRBV5-5 with TRBJ1-6; D is unresolved. With 2 bases removed from V and 10 bases from J, the gap between germline ends came to 13 bases. Germline V gene sequence: CDR1 SGHKS, CDR2 YYEKEE (reference sequence). The CDR3 contains 14 residues. The CDR3 here is CASSFSGKDSPLHF. CDR3 coding DNA: TGTGCCAGCAGCTTTTCCGGGAAGGACTCACCCCTCCACTTT.

This clonotype has just a few counts. V and J are TRBV5-5 and TRBJ2-7; tentatively, D is TRBD1 (6 bases). The V gene's germline CDR1 is SGHKS and CDR2 YYEKEE (reference sequence). CDR3 length: 15 residues. V gave up 1 base and J gave up 0 bases, with 11 bases separating them. CDR3 nucleotide sequence: TGTGCCAGCAGCTTGTCTACAGGGAACTCCTACGAGCAGTACTTC. Encoded protein: CASSLSTGNSYEQYF.

As to this clonotype: Since a much larger clone is just one base distant, this may be a read error. This chain links TRBV20-1 with TRBJ1-2, with no clear D. CDR1 is DFQATT, CDR2 SNEGSKA, per germline (reference sequence). Trimming cost V 5 bases and J 4 bases, with 11 bases left between them. The CDR3 is 12 residues long. This chain's CDR3 is CSAHDWSYGYTF. DNA for the CDR3: TGCAGTGCTCACGACTGGTCCTATGGCTACACCTTC.

DNA of the CDR3: TGTGCCAGCAAAAACCTAGGGACAGGGATGAACATTCAGTACTTC. It encodes CASKNLGTGMNIQYF. The V call is TRBV27, the J call TRBJ2-4, with TRBD1 matching 9 bases. This CDR3 region has 15 residues. Germline loops: CDR1 MNHEY, CDR2 SMNVEV (reference sequence). The J segment lost 7 bases and the V segment lost 7 bases, leaving 11 bases of the junction unmatched.